This entry lists 8 T cell receptor beta chains sequenced from one sample in a study of CD8+ T cells in alopecia areata listed by TCRdb under 2018. Pooled mouse cutaneous lymph node cells were stained for CD4, CD8alpha, NKG2D, NKG2ACE and other markers, then sorted on a BD Influx. Library generation was performed with the immunoSEQ multiplex PCR assay. For TCR sequencing, RNA was extracted from every sample and reverse transcribed into cDNA to serve as template. TCRdb holds this immuneACCESS table with in-frame rearrangements only. Some clones are missing; in checked studies, unresolved V genes explain under half, and the rest has no known cause. This sample has some 3,500 clones, none of them a singleton. The ten largest clones capture 30% to 40% of the sample. Sequencing was carried out using CD8+ T cells sorted from a lymph node. The receptor source for this set is a C3H/HeJ mouse with alopecia areata. Mice of this strain bear MHC haplotype H2-k.

Ten or more counts support this clone. Each gene name is a mouse one. The read stops 4 residues short of the end of the CDR3; the missing end is completed from the germline J gene. Other DNA sequences of this sample code for an identical CDR3. This rearrangement joins TRBV29 to TRBJ1-1; 11 nucleotides match TRBD1. Germline CDR1 reads MSHET; CDR2 reads SYDVDS. V dropped 2 bases and J dropped 2; count of bases not matched to a gene: 4. This CDR3 contains 16 residues. The CDR3 region is CASSLPGQGANTEVFF. The DNA read from the CDR3 is TGTGCTAGCAGTTTACCCGGACAGGGGGCCAACACA.

This clone was counted ten times or more. Mouse germline and gene names are used. The missing CDR3 end, 4 residues past where the read stops, is filled in from the germline J gene. The chain is built from TRBV13-1 and TRBJ1-1, with 7 positions matching TRBD1. CDR1 and CDR2 from the germline V gene are NSHNY and SYGAGN. The CDR3 is 15 residues long. Trimming removed 2 bases from V and 0 bases from J; junction bases left unmatched: 4. CDR3 bases read: TGTGCCAGCAGTGAACTAGGACAGGCAAACACA. It is translated as CASSELGQANT. The whole CDR3 sequence is CASSELGQANTEVFF.

This clone is deemed medium-sized. Gene names and germline match the mouse. The DNA ends 4 residues before the CDR3 does, and the rest of the CDR3 is filled in from the germline J gene. The V gene is TRBV13-1, the J gene TRBJ2-7; D remains ambiguous. Germline lookup yields CDR1 NSHNY and CDR2 SYGAGN. This CDR3 contains 10 residues. CDR3 DNA (partial): TGTGCCAGACATCATTAT. This translates into CARHHY. The CDR3 in its entirety is CARHHYEQYF.

The sample holds many counts of this clone. The gene symbols are mouse symbols. The read terminates 4 residues before the CDR3 end, so the remaining end is supplied by the germline J gene. This rearrangement joins TRBV5 to TRBJ2-7; 8 nucleotides line up with TRBD2. Trimming at V came to 5 bases and at J to 0 bases, leaving 6 bases not matched to a gene. In germline, CDR1 is LGHNA, CDR2 YNLKQL (reference sequence). The CDR3 totals 15 residues. This CDR3 is CASSTHWGSSYEQYF. The sequenced CDR3 bases are TGTGCCAGCAGCACCCACTGGGGGAGCTCCTAT.

This clone showed up just a few times. Gene names are mouse gene names. The read halts 4 residues ahead of the CDR3 end, with the missing end drawn from the germline J gene. The rearrangement uses TRBV19 and TRBJ2-5, with 8 bases fitting TRBD2. The germline gives CDR1 FNHDT, CDR2 SITEND (reference sequence). The CDR3 contains 13 residues. The CDR3 loop is CASSRGGEDTQYF. The CDR3 DNA, read in part, is TGTGCCAGCAGTAGGGGGGGCGAAGAC.

This clone is labeled as medium-sized (0.01 to 0.1%). Gene names are mouse gene names. The DNA read from the CDR3 is TGTGCCAGCGGTGAGGACTGGTTCCAAGAC. The encoded protein is CASGEDWFQD. Given in full, the CDR3 is CASGEDWFQDTQYF. J is TRBJ2-5 and V is TRBV13-2, with TRBD2 identical over 7 bases. The CDR3 is cut off 4 residues early in the read; its end comes from the germline J gene. This CDR3 has 14 residues. Germline CDR1 and CDR2: NNHNN and SYGAGS (reference sequence). V dropped 2 bases and J dropped 2; count of bases not matched to a gene: 2.

In its sample, this clone was seen many times. Gene names are the mouse ones. The CDR3 goes on 4 residues after the read ends, and that part is filled in from the germline J gene. The chain links TRBV19 to TRBJ2-7, with D perhaps matching TRBD2 (6 bases). The germline gives CDR1 FNHDT, CDR2 SITEND (reference sequence). The CDR3 contains 12 residues. CDR3 DNA, as far as it was read: TGTGCCAGCAGTAACAACTGGGAT. This gives the protein CASSNNWD. Given in full, the CDR3 is CASSNNWDEQYF.

This clone was observed many times. Mouse gene names apply. Coverage ceases 4 residues before the CDR3 finishes, and the germline J gene fills in the end. This same CDR3 is encoded by further DNA sequences in the sample. The genes are TRBV19 and TRBJ2-3, with 11 bases fitting TRBD2. Trimming took 2 bases from V and 1 from J; bases not matched to a gene: 6. Germline CDR1 reads FNHDT; CDR2 reads SITEND (reference sequence). The CDR3 runs to 17 residues. CDR3 bases read: TGTGCCAGCAGTATTTTCCCGACTGGGGGGGGTGCAGAA. Protein: CASSIFPTGGGAE. The complete CDR3 reads CASSIFPTGGGAETLYF. The variable domain in full, completed from reference TRBV19 and TRBJ2-3, reads GGIITQTPKFLIGQEGQKLTLKCQQNFNHDTMYWYRQDSGKGLRLIYYSITENDLQKGDLSEGYDASREKKSSFSLTVTSAQKNEMAVFLCASSIFPTGGGAETLYFGSGTRLTVL.